What follows are 2 T cell receptor beta chains derived from one specimen sequenced in a study of blood T cells in healthy people across ages. The use of a sample-barcoded 5' primer and a J-beta primer mix characterized a second PCR of roughly 6 to 11 cycles. MiXCR, applied by TCRdb to the 5' RACE reads, yields one record per CDR3 protein. Among 1.5 million to 2 million distinct CDR3 sequences listed, approximately 28% were seen once. Sequencing was done on a sample of blood. The receptor source for this set is a woman between 25 and 40 years old in good health.

The chain employs TRBV12-3 or TRBV12-4 and TRBJ2-5, with 14 positions matching TRBD2. The CDR3 covers 15 residues. The junction had 5 bases not matched to a gene; V was cut back by 6 bases and J by 5 bases. CDR3 region: CASSGLAGGVETQYF. The CDR3 DNA is TGTGCCAGCAGCGGACTAGCGGGAGGAGTGGAGACCCAGTACTTC.

This clonotype turned up a few times. The CDR3 DNA reads TGTGCCAGCAGTTACTCTGCCGGGACCTCGGCCACTGAAGCTTTCTTT. This codes for CASSYSAGTSATEAFF. J is TRBJ1-1 and V is TRBV6-5; a possible D gene is TRBD1 (5 bases). Germline V gene sequence: CDR1 MNHEY, CDR2 SVGAGI. CDR3 size: 16 residues. V lost 0 bases and J 4 bases, leaving 15 bases between the germline ends.